Listed below are T cell receptor beta chains from one sample, sequenced in a study of blood T cell repertoires in COVID-19. Assay: immunoSEQ multiplex PCR; the TCRdb copy retains only in-frame clones and omits some. The data show some 46,000 clones, over 70% seen once. Sequencing input: peripheral blood. All receptors come from a man aged 50 or older with acute or convalescent COVID-19. Both conserved end residues are part of each CDR3.

V: TRBV19
J: TRBJ2-1
CDR3: CASIRDGGGTYNEQFF

V: TRBV11-2
J: TRBJ1-1
CDR3: CASSSNRGPLNTEAFF

V: TRBV19
J: TRBJ1-6
CDR3: CASSIGQDNSPLHF

V: TRBV5-6
J: TRBJ1-1
CDR3: CASSGDRGNTEAFF

V: TRBV19
J: TRBJ2-7
CDR3: CASSEQGVTTGEQYF

V: TRBV5-5
J: TRBJ2-1
CDR3: CASSLEVRPRNEQFF

V: TRBV18
J: TRBJ2-5
CDR3: CASSPLADPETQYF

V: TRBV10-3
J: TRBJ1-1
CDR3: CAISESQAEAFF

V: TRBV7-8
J: TRBJ1-2
CDR3: CASSRGQAANYGYTF

V: TRBV2
J: TRBJ2-1
CDR3: CASRPYADEQFF

V: TRBV2
J: TRBJ2-2
CDR3: CASSEVTGSSGELFF

V: TRBV5-1
J: TRBJ2-5
CDR3: CASSLSPKQQETQYF

V: TRBV4-1
J: TRBJ2-2
CDR3: CASSQDIRQGQFTGELFF

V: TRBV25-1
J: TRBJ2-1
CDR3: CASSLTGEAYNEQFF

V: TRBV5-8
J: TRBJ1-4
CDR3: CASSVGQGYLVDNEKLFF

V: TRBV5-1
J: TRBJ1-1
CDR3: CASTTGRAGNTEAFF

V: TRBV4-2
J: TRBJ1-1
CDR3: CASSQGSVGPRNTEAFF

V: TRBV5-1
J: TRBJ1-2
CDR3: CASSLSYSDIFGGYTF

V: TRBV5-5
J: TRBJ2-1
CDR3: CASSRSAGRGYNEQFF

V: TRBV18
J: TRBJ1-4
CDR3: CASSPKPPGVTNEKLFF

V: TRBV19
J: TRBJ2-1
CDR3: CASSTPDYYTNEQFF

V: TRBV4-3
J: TRBJ2-5
CDR3: CASSQMMVAETQYF

V: TRBV6-5
J: TRBJ1-5
CDR3: CASSYSAGSRQPQHF

V: TRBV7-9
J: TRBJ1-6
CDR3: CASSVRRDSPLHF

V: TRBV5-6
J: TRBJ2-6
CDR3: CASSLGPAEGANVLTF

V: TRBV6-5
J: TRBJ1-4
CDR3: CASGLGNEKLFF

V: TRBV3-1/TRBV3-2
J: TRBJ2-5
CDR3: CASSQRKRTSGGPKTQETQYF

V: TRBV5-1
J: TRBJ2-2
CDR3: CASTDDTANTGELFF